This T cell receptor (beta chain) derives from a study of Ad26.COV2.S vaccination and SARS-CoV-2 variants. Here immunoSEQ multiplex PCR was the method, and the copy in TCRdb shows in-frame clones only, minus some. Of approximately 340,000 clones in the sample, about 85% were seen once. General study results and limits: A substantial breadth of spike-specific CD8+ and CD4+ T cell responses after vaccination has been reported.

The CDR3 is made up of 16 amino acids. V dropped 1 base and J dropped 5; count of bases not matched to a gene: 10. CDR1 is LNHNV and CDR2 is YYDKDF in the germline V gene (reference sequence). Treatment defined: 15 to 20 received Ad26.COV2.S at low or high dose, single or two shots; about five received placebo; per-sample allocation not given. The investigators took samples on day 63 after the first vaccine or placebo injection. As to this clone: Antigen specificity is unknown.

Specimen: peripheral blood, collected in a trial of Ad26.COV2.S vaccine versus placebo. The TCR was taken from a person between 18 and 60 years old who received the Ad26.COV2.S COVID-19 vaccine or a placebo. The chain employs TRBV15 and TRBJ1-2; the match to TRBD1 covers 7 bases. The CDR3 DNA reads TGTGCCACCAGCAGAGGGAGACAGGGTAGTCCGTATGGCTACACCTTC. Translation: CATSRGRQGSPYGYTF.